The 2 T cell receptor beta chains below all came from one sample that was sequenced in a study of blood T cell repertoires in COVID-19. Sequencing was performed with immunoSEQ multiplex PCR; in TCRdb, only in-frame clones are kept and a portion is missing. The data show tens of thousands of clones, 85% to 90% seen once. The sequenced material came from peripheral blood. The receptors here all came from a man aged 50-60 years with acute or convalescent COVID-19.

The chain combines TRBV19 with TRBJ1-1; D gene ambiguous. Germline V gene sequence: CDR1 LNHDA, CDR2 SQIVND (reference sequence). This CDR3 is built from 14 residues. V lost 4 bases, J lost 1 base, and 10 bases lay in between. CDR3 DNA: TGTGCCAGTAGTACCAGGTCGAGGAACACTGAAGCTTTCTTT. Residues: CASSTRSRNTEAFF.

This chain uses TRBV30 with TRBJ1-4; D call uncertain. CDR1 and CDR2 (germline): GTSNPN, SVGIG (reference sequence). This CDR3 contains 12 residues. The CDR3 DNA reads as TGTGCTGCATTAGCAACTAATGAAAAACTGTTTTTT. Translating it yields CAALATNEKLFF.